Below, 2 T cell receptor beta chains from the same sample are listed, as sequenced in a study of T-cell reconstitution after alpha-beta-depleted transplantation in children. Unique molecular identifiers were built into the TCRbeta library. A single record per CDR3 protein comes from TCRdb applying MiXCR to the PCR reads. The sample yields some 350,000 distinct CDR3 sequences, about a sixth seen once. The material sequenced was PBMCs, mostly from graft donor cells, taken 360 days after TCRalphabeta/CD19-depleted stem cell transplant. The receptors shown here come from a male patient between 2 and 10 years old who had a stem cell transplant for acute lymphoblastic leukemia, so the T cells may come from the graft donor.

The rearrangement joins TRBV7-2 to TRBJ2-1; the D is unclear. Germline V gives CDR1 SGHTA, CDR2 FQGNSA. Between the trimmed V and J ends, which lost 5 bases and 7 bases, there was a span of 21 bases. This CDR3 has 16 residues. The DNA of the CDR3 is TGTGCCAGCAGCCCTCGCCCGACTCCGACTGGGAATGAGCAGTTCTTC. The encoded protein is CASSPRPTPTGNEQFF.

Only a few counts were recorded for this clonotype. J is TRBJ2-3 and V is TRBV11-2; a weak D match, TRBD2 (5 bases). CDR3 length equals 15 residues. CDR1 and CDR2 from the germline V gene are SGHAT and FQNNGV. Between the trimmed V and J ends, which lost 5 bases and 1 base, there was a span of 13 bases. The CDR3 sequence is CASSRIGLRTDTQYF. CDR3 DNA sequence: TGTGCCAGCAGCCGAATAGGACTCCGCACAGATACGCAGTATTTT.